Shown below are 26 T cell receptor beta chains from a single sample sequenced in a study of T cell changes during pregnancy in multiple sclerosis. TCRdb's copy holds only in-frame clones and misses some; the assay was immunoSEQ multiplex PCR. The sample lists roughly 49,000 clones; roughly 90% were seen once. The starting material was peripheral blood, obtained in the first trimester of pregnancy. The receptors shown here come from a female donor in good health, enrolled as a control in a pregnancy study.

The V gene is TRBV7-6, the J gene TRBJ2-1; 9 nucleotides agree with TRBD2. V gave up 6 bases and J gave up 4 bases; unmatched junction bases: 10. CDR1 is SGHVS, CDR2 FNYEAQ, per germline. The CDR3 contains 16 residues. The CDR3 protein is CASSQNSGSGYNEQFF. The DNA of the CDR3 is TGTGCCAGCAGTCAAAATAGCGGGAGTGGGTACAATGAGCAGTTCTTC.

This clone was observed a few times. As DNA, the CDR3 is TGTGCCTGGACTCGGGGGGGAAAACTGTTTTTT. Translated: CAWTRGGKLFF. The rearrangement links TRBV30 to TRBJ1-4, with a tentative D call TRBD1 (5 bases). The germline V and J ends were trimmed by 4 bases and 10 bases, with 10 bases remaining between them. The CDR3 sequence is 11 residues long. The germline gives CDR1 GTSNPN, CDR2 SVGIG (reference sequence).

V is TRBV28 and J is TRBJ1-1; 9 bases are a match to TRBD1. With 7 bases clipped from V and 3 bases from J, the junction kept 9 bases outside the gene matches. The length of the CDR3 is 15 residues. Germline CDR1 MDHEN, CDR2 SYDVKM. CDR3 amino acids: CASNTGGASDTEAFF. In nucleotides, the CDR3 is TGTGCCAGCAATACAGGGGGCGCGTCGGACACTGAAGCTTTCTTT.

The chain recombines TRBV28 with TRBJ2-1; a possible D gene is TRBD2 (6 bases). The V end lost 2 bases, the J end lost 1 base, and 27 bases lay between the germline ends. Germline V CDR1 and CDR2: MDHEN, SYDVKM. The CDR3 totals 21 residues. The CDR3 nucleotides are TGTGCCAGCAGTTTACAGATGGGGACTCGCGACCCTGGTTATTCCTACAATGAGCAGTTCTTC. The encoded protein is CASSLQMGTRDPGYSYNEQFF.

The V and J genes are TRBV7-9 and TRBJ2-7, with D possibly matching TRBD1 (6 bases). V was pared by 1 base and J by 4 bases, with 17 bases between. The V gene's germline CDR1 is SEHNR and CDR2 FQNEAQ (reference sequence). The CDR3 consists of 16 residues. In DNA, the CDR3 is TGTGCCAGCAGCTTAGAGGTCGGGCAGGGGATTTACGAGCAGTACTTC. Protein: CASSLEVGQGIYEQYF.

V usage is TRBV18 and J usage is TRBJ1-1; no clear D gene. With 3 bases removed from V and 5 bases from J, the gap between germline ends came to 10 bases. The CDR3 loop spans 13 amino acids. Germline V gene data show CDR1 as KGHSH and CDR2 as LQKENI. DNA of the CDR3: TGTGCCAGCTCACCCCCAGTTGTGACTGAAGCTTTCTTT. Translation: CASSPPVVTEAFF.

This clone appeared once. The chain couples TRBV6-1 to TRBJ2-5; 7 nucleotides align to TRBD1. J lost 6 bases, V lost 1 base, and 14 bases had no gene match. Germline CDR1 MNHNS, CDR2 SASEGT. The CDR3 runs 17 residues. For the CDR3, the DNA is TGTGCCAGCAGTGAAGGGGACAGTCTATGGAAGGGGCAGACCCAGTACTTC. Protein product: CASSEGDSLWKGQTQYF.

This chain connects TRBV5-8 to TRBJ2-7; TRBD2 might be the D (5 bases). Germline V gene data show CDR1 as SGHTS and CDR2 as YDEGEE. Trimming removed 2 bases from V and 1 base from J, with 19 bases in between. The CDR3 runs to 17 residues. This CDR3 is CASSFLFTGMSSYEQYF. The CDR3, as DNA: TGTGCCAGCAGCTTTCTCTTTACGGGGATGTCGTCCTACGAGCAGTACTTC.

About this clone: Germline and junction disagree at one end, which may indicate a read error. V gene TRBV5-1 combines with J gene TRBJ2-5; 8 nucleotides agree with TRBD1. The CDR3 covers 15 residues. The germline V gene encodes CDR1 SGHRS and CDR2 YFSETQ. CDR3 DNA sequence: TGCGCCGGCAGCTCTGGGACAGGAGAGACGGAGACCCAGTACTTC. Its translation: CAGSSGTGETETQYF.

The rearrangement joins TRBV4-1 to TRBJ1-1, with D uncertain. Looked up from germline, CDR1 is MGHRA and CDR2 is YSYEKL. The CDR3 length is 15 residues. Trimming pared 0 bases from V and 2 bases from J, leaving 10 bases between. In nucleotides, the CDR3 is TGCGCCAGCAGCCAAGAAGGTGCGGGAAACACTGAAGCTTTCTTT. Its translation: CASSQEGAGNTEAFF.

This chain uses TRBV7-2 with TRBJ1-4; D may be TRBD1 (6 bases). There are 15 residues in the CDR3. Germline V gene data show CDR1 as SGHTA and CDR2 as FQGNSA. V was shortened by 1 base and J by 7 bases, with 13 bases between the two germline ends. CDR3 amino acids: CASSLGLGASEKLFF. The CDR3 DNA is TGTGCCAGCAGCTTAGGTCTGGGGGCGAGTGAAAAACTGTTTTTT.

This sequence joins TRBV7-6 and TRBJ1-4; D gene uncertain. Trimming left V 0 bases short and J 6 bases short, with 17 bases between. The CDR3 is made up of 17 amino acids. Looked up from germline, CDR1 is SGHVS and CDR2 is FNYEAQ. The CDR3 sequence is CASSLAYYTARDEKLFF. CDR3 sequence (DNA): TGTGCCAGCAGCTTAGCGTATTATACGGCCCGGGATGAAAAACTGTTTTTT.

V and J are TRBV7-9 and TRBJ2-1, with 8 positions matching TRBD1. With 5 bases clipped from V and 2 bases from J, the junction kept 5 bases outside the gene matches. The CDR3 runs to 15 residues. Per germline, CDR1 SEHNR and CDR2 FQNEAQ (reference sequence). CDR3 sequence (DNA): TGTGCCAGCAGCCCACGGACAGGGACCTACAATGAGCAGTTCTTC. This translates into CASSPRTGTYNEQFF.

J is TRBJ2-7 and V is TRBV27, with 10 bases aligning to TRBD2. The V gene end was trimmed by 6 bases and the J gene end by 0 bases; junction bases not matched to a gene: 5. Germline-derived CDR1 and CDR2 are MNHEY and SMNVEV (reference sequence). This CDR3 region has 15 residues. CDR3 residues: CASRQREGSSYEQYF. The CDR3, as DNA: TGTGCCAGCAGACAGCGGGAGGGAAGCTCCTACGAGCAGTACTTC.

The chain links TRBV28 to TRBJ2-1, with 11 bases aligning to TRBD2. Unmatched junction bases numbered 4, after V lost 1 base and J lost 5 bases. The CDR3 runs to 16 residues. Germline V gene data show CDR1 as MDHEN and CDR2 as SYDVKM. The CDR3 sequence is CASSLYQGLADNEQFF. CDR3 DNA: TGTGCCAGCAGTTTATACCAGGGACTAGCGGACAATGAGCAGTTCTTC.

The V call is TRBV15, the J call TRBJ2-1; D is uncertain. The CDR3 is made up of 13 amino acids. Germline assignment: CDR1 LNHNV and CDR2 YYDKDF (reference sequence). Trimming removed 1 base at V and 10 bases at J, with 11 bases between. CDR3 sequence reads: CATSRAILGEQFF. CDR3 coding DNA: TGTGCCACCAGCAGAGCGATTTTGGGCGAGCAGTTCTTC.

V is TRBV27 and J is TRBJ2-2, with TRBD1 matching 7 bases. With 5 bases clipped from V and 3 bases from J, the junction kept 6 bases outside the gene matches. The CDR3 is made up of 15 amino acids. Germline lookup yields CDR1 MNHEY and CDR2 SMNVEV (reference sequence). CDR3 bases: TGTGCCAGCAGTGAGGGGGACAGATACACCGGGGAGCTGTTTTTT. This codes for CASSEGDRYTGELFF.

This clone was seen just once. The chain carries TRBV5-1 and TRBJ2-5; D is possibly TRBD2 (6 bases). From germline, CDR1 is SGHRS and CDR2 YFSETQ. This CDR3 has 14 amino acids. The V gene lost 7 bases and the J gene lost 0 bases, with 13 bases spanning the gap. CDR3 sequence reads: CASRIGGNQETQYF. Here the CDR3 DNA reads TGCGCCAGCCGCATCGGCGGGAACCAAGAGACCCAGTACTTC.

The J gene is TRBJ1-1, the V gene TRBV5-8; D unclear. Germline CDR1 SGHTS, CDR2 YDEGEE. CDR3 length equals 13 residues. The V and J ends lost 2 bases and 1 base respectively, with 6 bases between them. CDR3: CASSLQWNTEAFF. The CDR3 DNA reads TGTGCCAGCAGCTTACAATGGAACACTGAAGCTTTCTTT.

The chain recombines TRBV7-2 with TRBJ2-7; TRBD2 agrees at 12 bases. V dropped 1 base and J dropped 2; count of bases not matched to a gene: 3. The germline CDR1 and CDR2 sequences are SGHTA and FQGNSA. This CDR3 region has 16 residues. As DNA, the CDR3 is TGTGCCAGCAGCTTAGGGCCTAGCGGGGGGGCCTACGAGCAGTACTTC. Protein sequence: CASSLGPSGGAYEQYF.

V and J are TRBV13 and TRBJ2-3, with 16 bases matching TRBD2. Germline assignment: CDR1 PRHDT and CDR2 FYEKMQ (reference sequence). The CDR3 totals 17 residues. Trimming took 5 bases from V and 4 from J; bases not matched to a gene: 6. The CDR3 reads CASSPSGTSGGADTQYF. CDR3 DNA: TGTGCCAGCAGCCCGTCCGGGACTAGCGGGGGGGCAGATACGCAGTATTTT.

The chain uses TRBV9 and TRBJ2-1; 11 bases are a match to TRBD2. Germline lookup yields CDR1 SGDLS and CDR2 YYNGEE. This CDR3 comprises 20 residues. V shed 0 bases and J 0 bases; nucleotides not matched to a gene: 11. CDR3 DNA sequence: TGTGCCAGCAGCGTAGCCGAACTAGCGGGGGCCGGCCACTCCTACAATGAGCAGTTCTTC. This translates into CASSVAELAGAGHSYNEQFF.

The V call is TRBV5-1, the J call TRBJ1-3; D might be TRBD1 (6 bases). Trimming took off 0 bases at V and 0 bases at J, with 13 bases between the two ends. Per germline, CDR1 SGHRS and CDR2 YFSETQ. The CDR3 totals 17 residues. CDR3 DNA sequence: TGCGCCAGCAGCTTGGGAGGGGGAAGCGCCTCTGGAAACACCATATATTTT. This gives the protein CASSLGGGSASGNTIYF.

V gene TRBV11-3 combines with J gene TRBJ2-1; 9 nucleotides agree with TRBD2. V was pared by 3 bases and J by 2 bases, with 2 bases of the junction left unmatched. The germline gives CDR1 SGHNT, CDR2 YENEEA. CDR3 length equals 15 residues. CDR3: CASSFAGGTYNEQFF. CDR3 DNA: TGTGCCAGCAGCTTCGCGGGGGGGACCTACAATGAGCAGTTCTTC.

This clone was recorded only once. The CDR3 DNA reads TGTGCCAGCAGCAAAGCGGGAGGGCCCGGGGAGCTGTTTTTT. Translation: CASSKAGGPGELFF. V and J are TRBV21-1 and TRBJ2-2; the table's D call of TRBD2 was not tested on the DNA. TRBV21-1 is tagged as a pseudogene. The CDR3 has 14 amino acids.

The chain couples TRBV7-9 to TRBJ2-5, with D perhaps matching TRBD2 (5 bases). V lost 10 bases, J lost 4 bases, and 22 bases lay in between. The CDR3 totals 15 residues. In germline, CDR1 is SEHNR, CDR2 FQNEAQ (reference sequence). This CDR3 reads CAISGPAVTGETQYF. The DNA for the CDR3 is TGTGCCATCTCAGGCCCAGCGGTAACCGGAGAGACCCAGTACTTC.